A single sample is the source of the 28 T cell receptor beta chains below, sequenced in a study of metastatic and nonmetastatic thyroid tumors. Thyroid surgery was performed in patients who had received no treatment beforehand. TCRdb re-clonotyped the PCR reads via MiXCR. The sample contains 15,000 to 20,000 clones, around a third of which appear only once. Sample: tumor tissue. The receptors shown here come from a male donor with papillary thyroid cancer or a benign thyroid nodule (not recorded which). Some clones in this sample may be carry-over from other donors' samples.

This clone appeared a few times. The V call is TRBV6-1, the J call TRBJ2-1; perhaps D is TRBD1 or TRBD2 (6 bases each). Germline-derived CDR1 and CDR2 are MNHNS and SASEGT. The CDR3 loop spans 15 amino acids. V was shortened by 2 bases and J by 9 bases, with 17 bases between the two germline ends. In nucleotides, the CDR3 is TGTGCCAGCAGTGAACTGTACGGGGGCCTCGGTGAGCAGTTCTTC. Residues: CASSELYGGLGEQFF.

This rearrangement joins TRBV28 to TRBJ1-1, with D unresolved. The germline V gene encodes CDR1 MDHEN and CDR2 SYDVKM. Trimming took off 7 bases at V and 6 bases at J, with 12 bases between the two ends. The CDR3 extends over 12 amino acids. CDR3 sequence: CASMDGGPEAFF. The DNA for the CDR3 is TGTGCCAGCATGGACGGAGGACCTGAAGCTTTCTTT. The entire variable domain, with the rest obtained from reference TRBV28 and TRBJ1-1, is as follows: DVKVTQSSRYLVKRTGEKVFLECVQDMDHENMFWYRQDPGLGLRLIYFSYDVKMKEKGDIPEGYSVSREKKERFSLILESASTNQTSMYLCASMDGGPEAFFGQGTRLTVV.

Sample share makes this clone medium-sized (0.01 to 0.1%). The rearrangement links TRBV27 to TRBJ2-3; D perhaps matches TRBD2 (6 bases). The V gene lost 6 bases and the J gene lost 0 bases, with 16 bases spanning the gap. This CDR3 is built from 16 residues. The germline V gene encodes CDR1 MNHEY and CDR2 SMNVEV (reference sequence). The CDR3 sequence: CASSPLAIPSTDTQYF. CDR3 nucleotide sequence: TGTGCCAGCAGCCCCCTAGCGATACCTAGCACAGATACGCAGTATTTT.

In its sample, this clone was seen many times. This may arise from a read error, as a much more abundant clone is one base away. Other DNA sequences within the sample encode an identical CDR3. The rearrangement links TRBV20-1 to TRBJ1-6, with TRBD1 matching 11 bases. This CDR3 region has 15 residues. Trimming took 3 bases from V and 9 from J; bases not matched to a gene: 7. CDR1 DFQATT and CDR2 SNEGSKA come from the germline V gene (reference sequence). CDR3 loop: CSASPPDRGRSPLHF. CDR3 nucleotide sequence: TGCAGTGCTAGTCCCCCGGACAGGGGGCGTTCACCCCTCCACTTT.

This clone was recorded once. The gene calls are TRBV28 and TRBJ2-7, with D maybe TRBD2 (5 bases). Trimming shortened V by 6 bases and J by 7 bases, and 22 bases separated the two germline ends. Germline V gives CDR1 MDHEN, CDR2 SYDVKM. CDR3 length: 15 residues. The CDR3 loop reads CASRLTTGRVDEQYF. CDR3 coding DNA: TGTGCCAGCAGATTGACGACGGGAAGAGTGGATGAGCAGTACTTC.

This clone was seen a handful of times. The chain couples TRBV12-3 or TRBV12-4 to TRBJ2-1; 9 nucleotides line up with TRBD2. This CDR3 is 14 amino acids long. With 0 bases clipped from V and 8 bases from J, the junction kept 2 bases outside the gene matches. As DNA, the CDR3 is TGTGCCAGCAGTTTAGCCGGACTAGCGCATGAGCAGTTCTTC. As protein: CASSLAGLAHEQFF.

The chain has TRBV11-3 and TRBJ2-1; 10 nucleotides line up with TRBD2. CDR1 SGHNT and CDR2 YENEEA come from the germline V gene. Trimming took 8 bases from V and 7 from J; bases not matched to a gene: 8. The CDR3 totals 14 residues. The CDR3 spells CASRASGSWNEQFF. DNA of the CDR3: TGTGCCAGCCGGGCTAGCGGGAGCTGGAATGAGCAGTTCTTC.

The V and J genes are TRBV11-2 and TRBJ2-2; maybe TRBD1 (6 bases). The CDR3 contains 14 residues. V was cut by 6 bases and J by 4 bases, with 12 bases left in between. Germline V lookup: CDR1 SGHAT, CDR2 FQNNGV. The CDR3 DNA sequence: TGTGCCAGCAGAACCCAGGGGACCACCGGGGAGCTGTTTTTT. Its translation: CASRTQGTTGELFF. The full variable domain, with the rest looked up from reference TRBV11-2 and TRBJ2-2, is EAGVAQSPRYKIIEKRQSVAFWCNPISGHATLYWYQQILGQGPKLLIQFQNNGVVDDSQLPKDRFSAERLKGVDSTLKIQPAKLEDSAVYLCASRTQGTTGELFFGEGSRLTVL.

The chain links TRBV6-2 or TRBV6-3 to TRBJ2-7; no clear D gene. CDR3 length equals 15 residues. V dropped 0 bases and J dropped 1 base, with 10 bases sitting between them. CDR1 is MNHEY, CDR2 SVGEGT, per germline. The CDR3 nucleotides are TGTGCCAGCAGTTACTCGAGTCCCGGATCCTACGAGCAGTACTTC. Its translation is CASSYSSPGSYEQYF.

As regards this clone: The conserved final phenylalanine or tryptophan is absent from the CDR3, which likely points to a read error. The DNA is left out, because the CDR3 cannot be placed on it with certainty; the CDR3 is given as TCRdb lists it. V usage is TRBV14 and J usage is TRBJ2-3. The CDR3 has 8 amino acids, counting both end residues. Germline V CDR1 and CDR2: SGHDN, FVKESK. This CDR3 is CASSPSPH.

The chain is built from TRBV5-1 and TRBJ1-2, with TRBD1 as a possible D gene (5 bases). Germline V lookup: CDR1 SGHRS, CDR2 YFSETQ. Trimming took 0 bases from V and 3 from J, leaving 12 bases between them. The CDR3 is 15 residues long. CDR3 protein: CASSLVGGSDYGYTF. Written as DNA, the CDR3 is TGCGCCAGCAGCTTGGTCGGGGGGAGTGACTATGGCTACACCTTC.

This clone is medium-sized (0.01 to 0.1%). This chain links TRBV6-1 with TRBJ2-5; 12 nucleotides agree with TRBD1. The V and J ends lost 4 bases and 5 bases, in that order; junction bases with no gene match: 5. Germline V lookup: CDR1 MNHNS, CDR2 SASEGT. CDR3 size: 15 residues. In DNA form, the CDR3 reads TGTGCCAGCAGTGGGGACAGGGGGCGCGAGGAGACCCAGTACTTC. Translated, it gives CASSGDRGREETQYF.

The chain employs TRBV5-1 and TRBJ2-7, with TRBD2 matching over 9 bases. CDR3 length equals 15 residues. The germline V gene encodes CDR1 SGHRS and CDR2 YFSETQ. V gave up 0 bases and J gave up 6 bases; unmatched junction bases: 7. The CDR3 nucleotides read TGCGCCAGCAGCTTGGTCGGTAGCGGGAGCCGCGAGCAGTACTTC. This gives the protein CASSLVGSGSREQYF.

Many counts were recorded for this clone. The rearrangement joins TRBV6-1 to TRBJ1-4; D not resolved. The CDR3 covers 14 residues. The V gene's germline CDR1 is MNHNS and CDR2 SASEGT. V lost 4 bases, J lost 8 bases, and 14 bases lay in between. The CDR3 DNA follows: TGTGCCAGCAGTGTACGGACGGCTCGGGAAAAACTGTTTTTT. Its translation is CASSVRTAREKLFF.

The chain employs TRBV19 and TRBJ1-1; 7 nucleotides line up with TRBD1. The CDR3 is 12 amino acids. Per germline, CDR1 LNHDA and CDR2 SQIVND (reference sequence). V shed 6 bases and J 5 bases; nucleotides not matched to a gene: 3. The CDR3 spells CASSTGETEAFF. The CDR3, as DNA: TGTGCCAGTAGCACAGGGGAGACTGAAGCTTTCTTT.

This clone was counted only a few times. The rearrangement links TRBV29-1 to TRBJ2-7; 8 bases agree with TRBD1. The V segment lost 3 bases and the J segment 6 bases; nucleotides outside the gene matches: 7. The CDR3 has 13 amino acids. The germline V gene encodes CDR1 SQVTM and CDR2 ANQGSEA. The CDR3 nucleotides read TGCAGCGTTGAGGGATCAGGGGGCGCCGAGCAGTACTTC. Translating it yields CSVEGSGGAEQYF.

This clone appeared many times. This sequence joins TRBV27 and TRBJ2-2; D call uncertain. This CDR3 contains 13 residues. Trimming cost V 7 bases and J 3 bases, with 9 bases left between them. Per the germline V gene, CDR1 is MNHEY and CDR2 is SMNVEV (reference sequence). CDR3 region: CASMRSDTGELFF. The CDR3 DNA is TGTGCCAGCATGCGGTCTGACACCGGGGAGCTGTTTTTT.

This chain connects TRBV13 to TRBJ2-1, with D unresolved. Trimming removed 1 base from V and 10 bases from J, with 5 bases in between. The CDR3 is 11 residues long. CDR1 is PRHDT, CDR2 FYEKMQ, per germline (reference sequence). The CDR3 DNA reads as TGTGCCAGCAGCTTAGTTGAGGAGCAGTTCTTC. Protein: CASSLVEEQFF.

In this sample, this clone turned up many times. The V and J genes are TRBV9 and TRBJ2-7, with 9 positions matching TRBD2. CDR3 length equals 14 residues. Per germline, CDR1 SGDLS and CDR2 YYNGEE. J was trimmed by 3 bases and V by 7 bases; bases with no gene match: 8. The CDR3 loop is CASGSAGGNYEQYF. CDR3 coding DNA: TGTGCCAGCGGTTCCGCGGGAGGGAACTACGAGCAGTACTTC.

V gene TRBV12-3 or TRBV12-4 combines with J gene TRBJ1-6; a possible D gene is TRBD1 (5 bases). V gave up 3 bases and J gave up 14 bases, with 20 bases separating them. The CDR3 has 15 residues. This chain's CDR3 is CASSLGGGVKKTLHF. CDR3 nucleotide sequence: TGTGCCAGCAGTTTGGGGGGGGGTGTAAAGAAAACCCTCCACTTT.

This clone qualifies as medium-sized. V is TRBV10-1 and J is TRBJ1-3; TRBD1 agrees at 7 bases. CDR1 WNHNN and CDR2 SYGVQD come from the germline V gene (reference sequence). The CDR3 is made up of 16 amino acids. J was trimmed by 0 bases and V by 3 bases; bases with no gene match: 5. The CDR3 DNA is TGCGCCAGCAGTGAACAGACAGGGATCTCTGGAAACACCATATATTTT. Translated: CASSEQTGISGNTIYF.

Only a few counts were recorded for this clone. The chain carries TRBV7-7 and TRBJ2-3; D is unclear. CDR3 size: 12 residues. Germline values: CDR1 SSHAT, CDR2 FNYEAQ (reference sequence). DNA for the CDR3: TGTGCAACGAAGGAACTCACAGATACGCAGTATTTT. Translation: CATKELTDTQYF.

This clone was counted at least ten times. An end of the junction does not agree with germline; a read error may underlie this. The sample has other DNA sequences that encode this CDR3 too. The chain links TRBV6-1 to TRBJ2-2, with 9 nucleotides matching TRBD2. The CDR3 is 15 residues long. Germline values: CDR1 MNHNS, CDR2 SASEGT. CDR3 residues: CASSSRTSVTGELFF. CDR3 nucleotide sequence: TGCGCCAGCAGTTCAAGGACTAGCGTTACCGGGGAGCTGTTTTTT.

This clone showed up many times. The chain employs TRBV7-2 and TRBJ2-1; TRBD2 aligns across 7 bases. CDR1 is SGHTA and CDR2 is FQGNSA in the germline V gene. The V and J ends lost 6 bases and 3 bases, in that order; junction bases with no gene match: 8. This CDR3 comprises 15 residues. The CDR3 DNA reads TGTGCCAGCAGTCAATGGGGGGGATACTACAATGAGCAGTTCTTC. This encodes CASSQWGGYYNEQFF.

Notes on this clone: Germline is not matched at one junction end, which may reflect a read error. The chain carries TRBV7-9 and TRBJ1-2; no firm D call. The CDR3 has 11 residues. Germline V lookup: CDR1 SEHNR, CDR2 FQNEAQ (reference sequence). CDR3: CARTRQGGSTF. CDR3 DNA: TGTGCCCGCACCCGCCAAGGAGGCTCCACCTTC.

With respect to this clone: One end of the junction varies from germline; a read error may be responsible. The CDR3 protein is CAWSVGNEHFF. CDR3 sequence (DNA): TGTGCCTGGAGTGTTGGCAATGAGCATTTCTTC. The V gene is TRBV30, the J gene TRBJ2-7; unclear D gene. The CDR3 is made up of 11 amino acids. Germline assignment: CDR1 GTSNPN and CDR2 SVGIG (reference sequence).

This clone was detected many times. V usage is TRBV5-1 and J usage is TRBJ2-3, with 8 bases fitting TRBD2. V lost 0 bases and J lost 3; bases outside the gene matches: 6. From germline, CDR1 is SGHRS and CDR2 YFSETQ. The CDR3 sequence is 16 residues long. The CDR3 here is CASSLAGGPVTDTQYF. As DNA, the CDR3 is TGCGCCAGCAGCTTGGCGGGAGGGCCTGTTACAGATACGCAGTATTTT.

There are many counts of this clone. Just one base apart from a much larger clone, this may be a read error. The sample holds other DNA sequences that translate to the same CDR3. This rearrangement joins TRBV20-1 to TRBJ2-5; 12 nucleotides line up with TRBD2. Germline CDR1 is DFQATT and CDR2 is SNEGSKA (reference sequence). This CDR3 contains 15 residues. The CDR3 region has the DNA TGCAGTGCTAGAGATCTAGCGGGGGGGCAAGTGACCCAGTACTTC. Its protein is CSARDLAGGQVTQYF.